This passage covers 7 T cell receptor beta chains from one sample sequenced in a study of blood T cell repertoires in COVID-19. Generated by immunoSEQ multiplex PCR, the TCRdb table keeps only in-frame clones and is missing some. This sample carries 250,000 or so clones, roughly four fifths of them seen once, and the ten largest clones take 3% to 4%. Input material: PBMCs or T cells enriched from blood (not recorded which). The origin of the receptors is a woman aged 40 to 49 who had been exposed to COVID-19.

V and J are TRBV7-2 and TRBJ2-3; D is unclear. The CDR3 covers 15 residues. The germline gives CDR1 SGHTA, CDR2 FQGNSA. V was shortened by 1 base and J by 1 base, with 9 bases between the two germline ends. The CDR3 spells CASSLVNARTDTQYF. CDR3 nucleotide sequence: TGTGCCAGCAGCTTAGTAAATGCGCGCACAGATACGCAGTATTTT.

The chain has TRBV3-1 (or the pseudogene TRBV3-2) and TRBJ2-7; possibly TRBD1 for D (5 bases). Germline V CDR1 and CDR2: LGHDT, YNNKEL (reference sequence). The CDR3 consists of 13 residues. Deletions cut 3 bases from V and 7 bases from J, with 13 bases between. The CDR3 sequence: CASSHKGVWEQYF. In DNA form, the CDR3 reads TGTGCCAGCAGCCATAAAGGGGTCTGGGAGCAGTACTTC.

This clone was counted once. The chain combines TRBV18 with TRBJ2-2, with D uncertain. Germline V gene sequence: CDR1 KGHSH, CDR2 LQKENI. With 3 bases removed from V and 5 bases from J, the gap between germline ends came to 13 bases. The length of the CDR3 is 15 residues. CDR3 nucleotides: TGTGCCAGCTCACCCTCCCAACGAACTACCGGGGAGCTGTTTTTT. Protein sequence: CASSPSQRTTGELFF.

V gene TRBV7-2 combines with J gene TRBJ1-1, with a tentative D call TRBD1 (5 bases). V lost 7 bases and J lost 9, with 21 bases in between. CDR1 and CDR2 from the germline V gene are SGHTA and FQGNSA. This CDR3 comprises 14 residues. CDR3: CASNRPYGGVKAFF. In DNA, the CDR3 is TGTGCCAGCAACCGTCCGTACGGGGGAGTGAAAGCTTTCTTT.

The V and J genes are TRBV19 and TRBJ2-7; the match to TRBD2 covers 11 bases. Germline CDR1 LNHDA, CDR2 SQIVND (reference sequence). CDR3 size: 17 residues. Trimming removed 4 bases from V and 1 base from J; junction bases left unmatched: 9. The CDR3 nucleotides are TGTGCCAGTAGTACCTTGGCCGGGACTAGCGGATCCTACGAGCAGTACTTC. It encodes CASSTLAGTSGSYEQYF.

The chain employs TRBV19 and TRBJ2-2; 10 bases line up with TRBD1. The V segment lost 0 bases and the J segment 7 bases; nucleotides outside the gene matches: 11. Germline loops: CDR1 LNHDA, CDR2 SQIVND (reference sequence). The CDR3 is 18 amino acids. CDR3 coding DNA: TGTGCCAGTAGTATAGACCCAGGACAGGGGGGTAAAGGCGGGGAGCTGTTTTTT. Amino acids: CASSIDPGQGGKGGELFF.

V usage is TRBV7-9 and J usage is TRBJ2-7; 8 bases are a match to TRBD2. The CDR3 has 15 amino acids. Germline V gene lookup returns CDR1 SEHNR and CDR2 FQNEAQ (reference sequence). The trim removed 3 bases at V and 7 bases at J, leaving 11 bases unmatched. CDR3 DNA sequence: TGTGCCAGCAGCTTTGCGGGGGGCCTTTCGGGGGAGCAGTACTTC. Amino acids: CASSFAGGLSGEQYF. Full variable domain (outside the CDR3, taken from reference TRBV7-9 and TRBJ2-7): DTGVSQNPRHKITKRGQNVTFRCDPISEHNRLYWYRQTLGQGPEFLTYFQNEAQLEKSRLLSDRFSAERPKGSFSTLEIQRTEQGDSAMYLCASSFAGGLSGEQYFGPGTRLTVT.